The 32 T cell receptor beta chains below come from one sample, sequenced in a study of blood T cell repertoires in COVID-19. Generated by immunoSEQ multiplex PCR, the TCRdb table keeps only in-frame clones and is missing some. The profile shows fewer than 50,000 clones, 80% of them singletons. Sequencing used peripheral blood. Every receptor here comes from an elderly man with active or convalescent COVID-19.

The chain couples TRBV3-1 (or the pseudogene TRBV3-2) to TRBJ1-4; D remains ambiguous. The V gene's germline CDR1 is LGHDT and CDR2 YNNKEL (reference sequence). Trimming stripped 0 bases from V and 7 bases from J, with 6 bases between. This CDR3 spans 13 amino acids. The CDR3 loop reads CASSQDRGEKLFF. DNA for the CDR3: TGTGCCAGCAGCCAAGACCGGGGTGAAAAACTGTTTTTT.

This chain connects TRBV18 to TRBJ2-2; 8 bases are a match to TRBD1. This CDR3 has 15 amino acids. CDR1 is KGHSH and CDR2 is LQKENI in the germline V gene. The J segment lost 3 bases and the V segment lost 4 bases, leaving 4 bases of the junction unmatched. In DNA, the CDR3 is TGTGCCAGCTCACGGGACAGGCAGTACACCGGGGAGCTGTTTTTT. The encoded protein is CASSRDRQYTGELFF.

This clone was picked up one time. The V call is TRBV27, the J call TRBJ1-4, with 10 bases aligning to TRBD1. The CDR3 is made up of 15 amino acids. With V trimmed by 6 bases and J by 3 bases, 4 bases remained unmatched. Germline V lookup: CDR1 MNHEY, CDR2 SMNVEV (reference sequence). CDR3 sequence: CASRDRGLSNEKLFF. DNA of the CDR3: TGTGCCAGCAGGGACAGGGGGTTATCTAATGAAAAACTGTTTTTT.

The rearrangement joins TRBV5-1 to TRBJ2-5; perhaps TRBD1 as D (5 bases). V lost 5 bases and J lost 7, with 18 bases in between. The CDR3 is 14 residues long. Germline CDR1 and CDR2: SGHRS and YFSETQ. CDR3 region: CASSPGQAQGTQYF. DNA of the CDR3: TGCGCCAGCAGTCCCGGGCAGGCCCAGGGGACCCAGTACTTC.

The V gene is TRBV7-3, the J gene TRBJ2-6; the D gene is possibly TRBD1 (6 bases). Germline-derived CDR1 and CDR2 are SGHTA and FQGTGA. Trimming shortened V by 6 bases and J by 1 base, and 10 bases separated the two germline ends. There are 15 residues in the CDR3. DNA of the CDR3: TGTGCCAGCAGTTCGACAGGATCTGGGGCCAACGTCCTGACTTTC. Its protein is CASSSTGSGANVLTF.

The rearrangement links TRBV5-6 to TRBJ1-5; no firm D call. Per the germline V gene, CDR1 is SGHDT and CDR2 is YYEEEE. With 2 bases removed from V and 0 bases from J, the gap between germline ends came to 9 bases. This CDR3 is 15 amino acids long. CDR3 amino acids: CASSFGGYSNQPQHF. The DNA of the CDR3 is TGTGCCAGCAGCTTTGGAGGTTATAGCAATCAGCCCCAGCATTTT.

The CDR3 sequence: CASSQGGGTGELFF. In nucleotides, the CDR3 is TGCGCCAGCAGCCAAGGGGGAGGCACCGGGGAGCTGTTTTTT. J is TRBJ2-2 and V is TRBV4-3; possible D gene TRBD2, 6 bases. Germline CDR1 reads LGHNA; CDR2 reads YSLEER. Trimming removed 1 base from V and 4 bases from J, with 7 bases in between. The CDR3 extends over 14 amino acids.

The chain couples TRBV4-3 to TRBJ1-2; 10 nucleotides match TRBD1. V trimming: 5 bases; J trimming: 2 bases; junction bases outside the gene matches: 2. CDR1 is LGHNA, CDR2 YSLEER, per germline. This CDR3 is 14 amino acids long. The CDR3 coding sequence is TGCGCCAGCAGCGGGGGACAGGGGAACTATGGCTACACCTTC. Translation: CASSGGQGNYGYTF.

The V call is TRBV10-3, the J call TRBJ2-7; TRBD2 matches 8 bases. This CDR3 contains 13 residues. V dropped 8 bases and J dropped 2; count of bases not matched to a gene: 5. The germline CDR1 and CDR2 sequences are ENHRY and SYGVKD. Written as DNA, the CDR3 is TGTGCCATCGCCGGGACTAGGACCTACGAGCAGTACTTC. Protein: CAIAGTRTYEQYF.

The chain combines TRBV11-2 with TRBJ1-6, with D perhaps matching TRBD1 (6 bases). In germline, CDR1 is SGHAT, CDR2 FQNNGV. V was pared by 6 bases and J by 9 bases, with 15 bases between. The CDR3 is 14 residues long. The CDR3 spells CASREQGAGSPLHF. The CDR3 DNA is TGTGCCAGCAGGGAACAGGGAGCAGGTTCACCCCTCCACTTT.

The chain links TRBV9 to TRBJ2-5; 8 bases match TRBD2. Germline trimming cut 3 bases from V and 9 bases from J; bases unmatched to any gene: 13. Per germline, CDR1 SGDLS and CDR2 YYNGEE. The CDR3 covers 15 residues. The CDR3 is CASSASGTGGEPQYF. The CDR3 nucleotides read TGTGCCAGCAGCGCCAGTGGGACGGGAGGGGAGCCCCAGTACTTC.

The rearrangement joins TRBV4-2 to TRBJ2-3, with a weak D call TRBD2 (5 bases). V lost 1 base and J lost 0, with 11 bases in between. The CDR3 is 16 residues long. Germline values: CDR1 LGHNA, CDR2 YNFKEQ. The CDR3 coding sequence is TGTGCCAGCAGCCAAGGTCCAGCGGTTAGCACAGATACGCAGTATTTT. Its protein product is CASSQGPAVSTDTQYF.

The J gene is TRBJ2-7, the V gene TRBV7-2; the D is unclear. The CDR3 spans 14 residues. Trimming left V 2 bases short and J 2 bases short, with 10 bases between. Germline values: CDR1 SGHTA, CDR2 FQGNSA. The CDR3 here is CASSLTAPAYEQYF. The CDR3 region has the DNA TGTGCCAGCAGCTTAACTGCGCCGGCCTACGAGCAGTACTTC. The variable domain in full, completed from reference TRBV7-2 and TRBJ2-7, reads GAGVSQSPSNKVTEKGKDVELRCDPISGHTALYWYRQSLGQGLEFLIYFQGNSAPDKSGLPSDRFSAERTGGSVSTLTIQRTQQEDSAVYLCASSLTAPAYEQYFGPGTRLTVT.

This rearrangement joins TRBV19 to TRBJ1-1; TRBD1 aligns across 7 bases. V was clipped by 6 bases and J by 0 bases; unmatched bases: 7. Germline CDR1 is LNHDA and CDR2 is SQIVND (reference sequence). The CDR3 is 15 amino acids. CDR3 loop: CASRNKQGMNTEAFF. CDR3 in DNA: TGTGCCAGTAGGAACAAACAGGGGATGAACACTGAAGCTTTCTTT.

The chain uses TRBV27 and TRBJ2-7, with 9 bases identical to TRBD1. After removal of 4 bases from V and 11 bases from J, the junction contained 9 bases not matched to a gene. CDR3 size: 13 residues. The germline gives CDR1 MNHEY, CDR2 SMNVEV (reference sequence). CDR3 nucleotide sequence: TGTGCCAGCAGTTCCGGGACAGGGTCGCTGGAGTACTTC. Its protein product is CASSSGTGSLEYF.

The chain recombines TRBV7-6 with TRBJ1-1; no reliable D call. Trimming left V 5 bases short and J 9 bases short, with 10 bases between. The length of the CDR3 is 11 residues. The germline V gene has CDR1 SGHVS and CDR2 FNYEAQ. The chain's CDR3 is CASSTTQQAFF. CDR3 DNA: TGTGCCAGCAGCACAACCCAACAAGCTTTCTTT.

The genes are TRBV28 and TRBJ1-5, with 8 nucleotides matching TRBD1. V dropped 2 bases and J dropped 6; count of bases not matched to a gene: 3. The germline gives CDR1 MDHEN, CDR2 SYDVKM. The CDR3 length is 14 residues. The CDR3: CASSLGQGRQPQHF. As DNA, the CDR3 is TGTGCCAGCAGTTTAGGACAGGGACGTCAGCCCCAGCATTTT.

The chain has TRBV6-5 and TRBJ1-2; D call uncertain. CDR3 length: 11 residues. The germline gives CDR1 MNHEY, CDR2 SVGAGI. V dropped 2 bases and J dropped 8 bases, with 6 bases sitting between them. CDR3 sequence reads: CASSYGGGYTF. DNA for the CDR3: TGTGCCAGCAGTTACGGAGGCGGCTACACCTTC.

V and J are TRBV3-1 (or the pseudogene TRBV3-2) and TRBJ1-2, with D possibly matching TRBD1 (6 bases). The germline V gene encodes CDR1 LGHDT and CDR2 YNNKEL (reference sequence). Deletions cut 1 base from V and 4 bases from J, with 10 bases between. This CDR3 has 14 residues. The CDR3 protein is CASSQAGVRYGYTF. The CDR3 region has the DNA TGTGCCAGCAGCCAAGCAGGGGTTCGCTATGGCTACACCTTC.

The chain carries TRBV11-2 and TRBJ2-3, with 9 positions matching TRBD2. With 5 bases clipped from V and 0 bases from J, the junction kept 6 bases outside the gene matches. The CDR3 is made up of 16 amino acids. Per germline, CDR1 SGHAT and CDR2 FQNNGV. CDR3 bases: TGTGCCAGCAGCCAGCTGCGGGGGGGGAGCACAGATACGCAGTATTTT. This codes for CASSQLRGGSTDTQYF.

CDR3 amino acids: CASSSTSVEYNEQFF. CDR3 nucleotides: TGTGCCAGCAGTTCGACTAGTGTGGAATACAATGAGCAGTTCTTC. The chain links TRBV6-1 to TRBJ2-1; D perhaps matches TRBD2 (6 bases). Looked up from germline, CDR1 is MNHNS and CDR2 is SASEGT. This CDR3 region has 15 residues. V was pared by 5 bases and J by 4 bases, with 15 bases between.

V is TRBV9 and J is TRBJ1-4, with a possible D match to TRBD1 (5 bases). The CDR3 totals 17 residues. Germline CDR1 and CDR2: SGDLS and YYNGEE. The V end lost 0 bases, the J end lost 0 bases, and 12 bases lay between the germline ends. CDR3 nucleotides: TGTGCCAGCAGCGTAGGTCAGGGAAGGCCAACTAATGAAAAACTGTTTTTT. Its protein product is CASSVGQGRPTNEKLFF. The whole variable domain, remainder taken from reference TRBV9 and TRBJ1-4, is DSGVTQTPKHLITATGQRVTLRCSPRSGDLSVYWYQQSLDQGLQFLIQYYNGEERAKGNILERFSAQQFPDLHSELNLSSLELGDSALYFCASSVGQGRPTNEKLFFGSGTQLSVL.

The chain employs TRBV6-2 or TRBV6-3 and TRBJ2-5; TRBD2 aligns across 9 bases. Trimming at V came to 4 bases and at J to 3 bases, leaving 12 bases not matched to a gene. CDR1 is MNHEY and CDR2 is SVGEGT in the germline V gene. CDR3 length equals 17 residues. The DNA for the CDR3 is TGTGCCAGCAGTTCGAACCCTTGGACTAGCGAAAAAGAGACCCAGTACTTC. Its protein product is CASSSNPWTSEKETQYF.

V and J are TRBV27 and TRBJ2-5; 8 positions match TRBD2. The length of the CDR3 is 15 residues. Germline V lookup: CDR1 MNHEY, CDR2 SMNVEV (reference sequence). Germline trimming cut 3 bases from V and 6 bases from J; bases unmatched to any gene: 9. This chain's CDR3 is CASSFVGGAEKTQYF. The CDR3 DNA sequence: TGTGCCAGCAGTTTTGTCGGGGGGGCGGAAAAGACCCAGTACTTC.

V usage is TRBV5-4 and J usage is TRBJ1-5; D perhaps matches TRBD1 (6 bases). The CDR3 contains 14 residues. Trimming pared 1 base from V and 2 bases from J, leaving 7 bases between. Germline CDR1 reads SGHNT; CDR2 reads YYREEE (reference sequence). The CDR3 DNA reads TGTGCCAGCAGCTTGTCAGGGGGCAATCAGCCCCAGCATTTT. Translated, it gives CASSLSGGNQPQHF.

This clone occurred a few times. J is TRBJ1-6 and V is TRBV13, with 8 positions matching TRBD1. V lost 8 bases, J lost 9 bases, and 6 bases stayed unmatched. The germline V gene has CDR1 PRHDT and CDR2 FYEKMQ (reference sequence). The CDR3 is 13 residues long. CDR3 in amino acids: CASQDRDGSPLHF. In DNA, the CDR3 is TGTGCCAGCCAGGACAGGGACGGTTCACCCCTCCACTTT.

The rearrangement links TRBV28 to TRBJ1-3; weak D call: TRBD1 (6 bases). Per germline, CDR1 MDHEN and CDR2 SYDVKM. V dropped 6 bases and J dropped 9 bases, with 24 bases sitting between them. The CDR3 totals 16 residues. CDR3 protein: CASSTGRDSSYGTIYF. The DNA of the CDR3 is TGTGCCAGCAGCACAGGGAGGGATAGTTCGTACGGCACCATATATTTT.

This rearrangement joins TRBV6-5 to TRBJ1-2; D gene ambiguous. V lost 6 bases and J lost 2, with 4 bases in between. Germline CDR1 reads MNHEY; CDR2 reads SVGAGI. This CDR3 comprises 11 residues. The chain's CDR3 is CASRRNYGYTF. For the CDR3, the DNA is TGTGCCAGCAGGAGAAACTATGGCTACACCTTC.

The rearrangement links TRBV5-4 to TRBJ2-6, with TRBD1 matching 9 bases. After removal of 0 bases from V and 2 bases from J, the junction contained 0 bases not matched to a gene. CDR1 and CDR2 from the germline V gene are SGHNT and YYREEE (reference sequence). The CDR3 consists of 16 residues. CDR3 amino acids: CASSLGQGAGANVLTF. CDR3 DNA: TGTGCCAGCAGCTTGGGACAGGGGGCTGGGGCCAACGTCCTGACTTTC. Full variable domain (remainder filled in from reference TRBV5-4 and TRBJ2-6): ETGVTQSPTHLIKTRGQQVTLRCSSQSGHNTVSWYQQALGQGPQFIFQYYREEENGRGNFPPRFSGLQFPNYSSELNVNALELDDSALYLCASSLGQGAGANVLTFGAGSRLTVL.

The chain recombines TRBV18 with TRBJ1-3, with D perhaps TRBD1 (6 bases). CDR1 KGHSH and CDR2 LQKENI come from the germline V gene. The CDR3 has 18 amino acids. V lost 5 bases, J lost 2 bases, and 22 bases lay in between. The CDR3 DNA is TGTGCCAGCTCAGCCATAGGGTCAACAGGGAAGACTGGAAACACCATATATTTT. Translated: CASSAIGSTGKTGNTIYF.

The chain uses TRBV27 and TRBJ2-2; 8 positions match TRBD2. CDR3 length: 14 amino acids. CDR1 is MNHEY, CDR2 SMNVEV, per germline (reference sequence). The V gene end was trimmed by 6 bases and the J gene end by 4 bases; junction bases not matched to a gene: 4. This chain's CDR3 is CASSHGGGTGELFF. In DNA form, the CDR3 reads TGTGCCAGCAGCCACGGGGGGGGCACCGGGGAGCTGTTTTTT.

The V gene is TRBV28, the J gene TRBJ1-1; maybe TRBD1 (6 bases). The CDR3 spans 14 residues. V dropped 2 bases and J dropped 7 bases, with 14 bases sitting between them. CDR1 and CDR2 (germline): MDHEN, SYDVKM. The CDR3 protein is CASSLSGEGDEAFF. Written as DNA, the CDR3 is TGTGCCAGCAGTTTAAGTGGGGAGGGGGATGAAGCTTTCTTT.